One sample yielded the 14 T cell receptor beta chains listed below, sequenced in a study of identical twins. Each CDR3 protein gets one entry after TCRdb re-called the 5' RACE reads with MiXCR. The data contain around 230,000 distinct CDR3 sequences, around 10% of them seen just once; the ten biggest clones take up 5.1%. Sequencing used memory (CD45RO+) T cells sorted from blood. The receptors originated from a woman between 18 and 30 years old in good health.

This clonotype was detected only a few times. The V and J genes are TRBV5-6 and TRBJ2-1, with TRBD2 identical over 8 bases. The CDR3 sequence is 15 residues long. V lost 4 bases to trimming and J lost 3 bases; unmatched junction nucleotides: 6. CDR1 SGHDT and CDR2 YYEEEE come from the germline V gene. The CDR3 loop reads CASSRGGPLYNEQFF. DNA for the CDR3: TGTGCCAGCAGCCGCGGGGGGCCACTCTACAATGAGCAGTTCTTC.

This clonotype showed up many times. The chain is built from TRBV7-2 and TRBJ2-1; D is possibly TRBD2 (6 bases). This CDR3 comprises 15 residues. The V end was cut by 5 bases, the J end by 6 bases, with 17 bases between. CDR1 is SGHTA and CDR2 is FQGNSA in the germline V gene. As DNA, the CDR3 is TGTGCCAGCAGCCGCGGGGTCTCAAGGGTCAATGAGCAGTTCTTC. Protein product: CASSRGVSRVNEQFF.

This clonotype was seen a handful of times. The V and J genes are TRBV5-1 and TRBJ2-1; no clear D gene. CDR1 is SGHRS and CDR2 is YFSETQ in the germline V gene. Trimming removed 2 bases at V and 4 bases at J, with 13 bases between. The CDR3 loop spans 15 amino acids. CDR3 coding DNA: TGCGCCAGCAGCTTATACGGCGAGAGGTACAATGAGCAGTTCTTC. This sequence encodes CASSLYGERYNEQFF.

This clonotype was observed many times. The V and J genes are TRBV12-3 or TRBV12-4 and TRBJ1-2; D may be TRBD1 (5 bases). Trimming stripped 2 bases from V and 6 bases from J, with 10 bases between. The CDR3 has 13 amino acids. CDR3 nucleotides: TGTGCCAGCAGTTTAAACGGGGGACATGGCTACACCTTC. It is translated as CASSLNGGHGYTF.

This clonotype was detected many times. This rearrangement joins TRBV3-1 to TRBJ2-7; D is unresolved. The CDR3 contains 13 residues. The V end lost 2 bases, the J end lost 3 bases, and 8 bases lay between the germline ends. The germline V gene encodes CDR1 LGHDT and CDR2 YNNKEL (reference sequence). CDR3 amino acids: CASSQLSNYEQYF. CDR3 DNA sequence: TGTGCCAGCAGCCAACTGTCCAACTACGAGCAGTACTTC.

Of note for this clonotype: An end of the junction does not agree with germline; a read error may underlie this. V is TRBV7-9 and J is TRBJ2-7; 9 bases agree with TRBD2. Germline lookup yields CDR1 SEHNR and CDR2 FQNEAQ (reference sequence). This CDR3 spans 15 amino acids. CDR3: CAISPLAGAHYEQYF. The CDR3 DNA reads TGTGCCATCAGCCCCTTAGCGGGAGCCCACTACGAGCAGTACTTC.

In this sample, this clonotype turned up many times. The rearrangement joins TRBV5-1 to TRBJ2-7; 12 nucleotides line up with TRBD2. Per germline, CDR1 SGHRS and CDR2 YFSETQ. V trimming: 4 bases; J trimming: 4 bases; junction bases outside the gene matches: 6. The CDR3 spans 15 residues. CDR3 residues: CASSLTSGSGYEQYF. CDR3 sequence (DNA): TGCGCCAGCAGCCTGACTAGCGGGAGTGGGTACGAGCAGTACTTC.

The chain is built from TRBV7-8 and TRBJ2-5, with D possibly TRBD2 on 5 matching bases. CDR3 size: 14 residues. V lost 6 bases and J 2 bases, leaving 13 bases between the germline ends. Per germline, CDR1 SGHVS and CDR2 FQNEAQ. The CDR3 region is CASSTLWTQETQYF. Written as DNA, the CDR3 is TGTGCCAGCAGTACACTTTGGACTCAAGAGACCCAGTACTTC. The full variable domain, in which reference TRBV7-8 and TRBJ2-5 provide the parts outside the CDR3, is GAGVSQSPRYKVAKRGQDVALRCDPISGHVSLFWYQQALGQGPEFLTYFQNEAQLDKSGLPSDRFFAERPEGSVSTLKIQRTQQEDSAVYLCASSTLWTQETQYFGPGTRLLVL.

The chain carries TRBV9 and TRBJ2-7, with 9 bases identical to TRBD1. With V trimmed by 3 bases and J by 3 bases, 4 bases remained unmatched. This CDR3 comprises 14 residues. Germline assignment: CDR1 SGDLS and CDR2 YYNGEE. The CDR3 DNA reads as TGTGCCAGCAGCGCGGGACAGGGTGTCTACGAGCAGTACTTC. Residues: CASSAGQGVYEQYF.

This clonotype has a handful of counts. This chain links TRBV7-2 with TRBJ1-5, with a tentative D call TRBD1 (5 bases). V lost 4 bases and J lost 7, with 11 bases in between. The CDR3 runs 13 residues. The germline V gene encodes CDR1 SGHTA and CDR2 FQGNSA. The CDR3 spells CASSSRGGQPQHF. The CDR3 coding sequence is TGTGCCAGCAGCTCTCGGGGCGGCCAGCCCCAGCATTTT.

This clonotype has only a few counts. Written as DNA, the CDR3 is TGTGCCAGCAGCTTGTGGGACGGTACCCGGTGGCACTTCTATGGCTACACCTTC. Protein product: CASSLWDGTRWHFYGYTF. The genes are TRBV5-7 and TRBJ1-2; maybe TRBD1 (5 bases). TRBV5-7 is an open reading frame whose function is uncertain. CDR3 size: 18 residues. With 1 base removed from V and 4 bases from J, the gap between germline ends came to 23 bases.

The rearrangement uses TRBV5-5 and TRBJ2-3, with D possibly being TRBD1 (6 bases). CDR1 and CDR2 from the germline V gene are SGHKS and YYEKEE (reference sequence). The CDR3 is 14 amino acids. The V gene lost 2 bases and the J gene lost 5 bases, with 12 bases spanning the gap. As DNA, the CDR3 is TGTGCCAGCAGCTTCGGACAGTCAGGAGATACGCAGTATTTT. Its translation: CASSFGQSGDTQYF. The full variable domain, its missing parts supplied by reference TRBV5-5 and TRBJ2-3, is DAGVTQSPTHLIKTRGQQVTLRCSPISGHKSVSWYQQVLGQGPQFIFQYYEKEERGRGNFPDRFSARQFPNYSSELNVNALLLGDSALYLCASSFGQSGDTQYFGPGTRLTVL.

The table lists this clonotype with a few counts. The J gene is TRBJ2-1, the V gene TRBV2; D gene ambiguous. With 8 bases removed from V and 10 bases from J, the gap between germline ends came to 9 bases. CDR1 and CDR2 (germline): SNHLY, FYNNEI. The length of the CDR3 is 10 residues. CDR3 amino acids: CASRPQEQFF. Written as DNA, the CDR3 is TGTGCCAGCCGGCCTCAAGAGCAGTTCTTC.

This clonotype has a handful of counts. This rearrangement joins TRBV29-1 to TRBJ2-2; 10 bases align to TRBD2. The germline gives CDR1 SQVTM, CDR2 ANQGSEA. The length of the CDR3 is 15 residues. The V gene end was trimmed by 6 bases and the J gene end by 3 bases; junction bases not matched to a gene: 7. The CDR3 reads CSVKGGTSDTGELFF. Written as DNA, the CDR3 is TGCAGCGTCAAAGGGGGGACTAGCGACACCGGGGAGCTGTTTTTT.